These 2 T cell receptor beta chains came from one sample sequenced in a study of blood T cell repertoires in COVID-19. Some clones are missing from TCRdb's copy, which holds only in-frame ones; the method was immunoSEQ multiplex PCR. The sample shows 100,000 to 150,000 clones, roughly two thirds of them seen only once. Sequenced input: peripheral blood. The receptor source for this set is a woman between 65 and 79 years old with acute or convalescent COVID-19.

This clone was picked up one time. The rearrangement joins TRBV28 to TRBJ2-2, with unresolved D. The CDR3 contains 14 residues. V was trimmed by 4 bases and J by 8 bases, leaving 14 bases between them. The V gene's germline CDR1 is MDHEN and CDR2 SYDVKM. This CDR3 reads CASSSPQKLGELFF. The CDR3 bases are TGTGCCAGCAGTTCCCCCCAAAAGCTAGGGGAGCTGTTTTTT. Using reference TRBV28 and TRBJ2-2 for the parts outside the CDR3, the full variable domain is DVKVTQSSRYLVKRTGEKVFLECVQDMDHENMFWYRQDPGLGLRLIYFSYDVKMKEKGDIPEGYSVSREKKERFSLILESASTNQTSMYLCASSSPQKLGELFFGEGSRLTVL.

The chain is built from TRBV9 and TRBJ2-1; D is unresolved. The CDR3 spans 14 residues. Germline V lookup: CDR1 SGDLS, CDR2 YYNGEE. V dropped 0 bases and J dropped 7 bases, with 11 bases sitting between them. The CDR3 DNA follows: TGTGCCAGCAGCGTAGACTGGAGTGGGAATGAGCAGTTCTTC. Translated, it gives CASSVDWSGNEQFF.